The entry below gives a single TCR beta chain sequence along with its context. Authors' processing steps: Scientists estimated how many nucleated cells there were by amplifying reference gene primers. Produced via immunoSEQ multiplex PCR; TCRdb's table is partial and in-frame only. V, J and clone size are those of that table, while D and trimming were read from the DNA. The sample has approximately 330,000 clones; more than 75% are singletons. The sample originates from a study of blood T cell repertoires in COVID-19. Study as a whole: Sample material is recorded as cDNA or gDNA derived from T cells, B-cell-depleted T cells, or PBMCs.

This CDR3 is built from 11 residues. Trimming removed 7 bases from V and 3 bases from J, with 6 bases in between. The germline CDR1 and CDR2 sequences are SGHTA and FQGNSA. Sequenced sample: peripheral blood. This TCR derives from a woman between 45 and 65 years old with active or convalescent COVID-19. The chain couples TRBV7-2 to TRBJ1-1; no reliable D call. CDR3 DNA: TGTGCCAGCACCCCGGACACTGAAGCTTTCTTT. Protein: CASTPDTEAFF.